The sequence of this T cell receptor (beta chain) was determined in a study of blood T cell repertoires in COVID-19. Background on the study: Sample material is recorded as cDNA or gDNA derived from T cells, B-cell-depleted T cells, or PBMCs.

The germline V and J ends were trimmed by 3 bases and 1 base, with 10 bases remaining between them. The germline V gene encodes CDR1 LNHDA and CDR2 SQIVND (reference sequence). CDR3 length: 14 residues. Per the authors' pipeline: The assay estimated nucleated cells by amplifying reference gene primers. This table comes from immunoSEQ multiplex PCR, and its TCRdb copy is limited to in-frame clones, with some not included. V and J calls and clone size are copied from that table; D and trimming were computed from the DNA. The sample records roughly 190,000 clones, about 81% being singletons. This TCR derives from a young man with active or convalescent COVID-19. The J gene is TRBJ2-7, the V gene TRBV19; possible D gene TRBD1, 6 bases. The specimen sequenced was peripheral blood. The CDR3 nucleotides read TGTGCCAGTAGTATTGGGACACCATCCTACGAGCAGTACTTC. Translating it yields CASSIGTPSYEQYF.